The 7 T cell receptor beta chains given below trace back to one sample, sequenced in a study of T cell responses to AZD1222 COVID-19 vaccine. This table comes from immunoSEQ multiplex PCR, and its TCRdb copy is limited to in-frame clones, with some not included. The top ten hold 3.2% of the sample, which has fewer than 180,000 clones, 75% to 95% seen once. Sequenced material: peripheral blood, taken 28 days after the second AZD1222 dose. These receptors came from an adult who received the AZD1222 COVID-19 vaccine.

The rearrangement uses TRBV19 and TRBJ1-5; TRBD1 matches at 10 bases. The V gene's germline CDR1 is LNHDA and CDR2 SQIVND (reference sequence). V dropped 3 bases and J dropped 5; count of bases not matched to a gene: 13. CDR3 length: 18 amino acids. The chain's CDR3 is CASSIRQGAGRGHQPQHF. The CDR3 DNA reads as TGTGCCAGTAGTATCCGACAGGGGGCCGGGCGGGGACATCAGCCCCAGCATTTT.

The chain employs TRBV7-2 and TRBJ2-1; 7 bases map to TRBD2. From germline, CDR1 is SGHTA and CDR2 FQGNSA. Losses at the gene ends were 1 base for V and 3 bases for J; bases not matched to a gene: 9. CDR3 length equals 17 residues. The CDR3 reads CASSLGSRTRVYNEQFF. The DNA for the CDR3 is TGTGCCAGCAGCTTAGGTTCCCGGACTAGGGTCTACAATGAGCAGTTCTTC.

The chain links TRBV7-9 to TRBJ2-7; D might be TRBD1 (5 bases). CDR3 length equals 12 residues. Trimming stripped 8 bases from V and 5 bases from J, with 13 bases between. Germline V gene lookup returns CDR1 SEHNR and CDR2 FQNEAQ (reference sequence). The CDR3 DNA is TGTGCCAGCGAGCCCAGGGTTCACGAGCAGTACTTC. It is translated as CASEPRVHEQYF.

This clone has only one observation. CDR3 sequence (DNA): TGTGCCAGCAGCCAAGCCGGAACAGTGAATGAAAAACTGTTTTTT. Translating it yields CASSQAGTVNEKLFF. J is TRBJ1-4 and V is TRBV3-1 (or the pseudogene TRBV3-2); D unclear. The CDR3 consists of 15 residues. Germline V gene sequence: CDR1 LGHDT, CDR2 YNNKEL (reference sequence). V was clipped by 1 base and J by 5 bases, with 11 bases between them.

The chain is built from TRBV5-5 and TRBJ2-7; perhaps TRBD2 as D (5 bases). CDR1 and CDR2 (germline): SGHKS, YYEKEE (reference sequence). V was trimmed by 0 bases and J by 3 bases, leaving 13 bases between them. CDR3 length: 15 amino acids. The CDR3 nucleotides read TGTGCCAGCAGCTTGGACCCGAGGGAGATCTACGAGCAGTACTTC. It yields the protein CASSLDPREIYEQYF.

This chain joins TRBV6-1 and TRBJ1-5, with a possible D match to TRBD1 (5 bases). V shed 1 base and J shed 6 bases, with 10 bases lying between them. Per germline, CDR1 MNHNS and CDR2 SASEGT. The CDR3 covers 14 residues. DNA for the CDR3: TGTGCCAGCAGTGAAGTCGGGGGGTCTCAGCCCCAGCATTTT. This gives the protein CASSEVGGSQPQHF.

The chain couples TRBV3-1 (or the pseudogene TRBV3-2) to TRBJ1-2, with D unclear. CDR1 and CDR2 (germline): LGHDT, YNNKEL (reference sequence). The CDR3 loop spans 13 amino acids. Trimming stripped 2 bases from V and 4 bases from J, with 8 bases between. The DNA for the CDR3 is TGTGCCAGCAGCCAATTGGTTACCTATGGCTACACCTTC. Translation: CASSQLVTYGYTF.